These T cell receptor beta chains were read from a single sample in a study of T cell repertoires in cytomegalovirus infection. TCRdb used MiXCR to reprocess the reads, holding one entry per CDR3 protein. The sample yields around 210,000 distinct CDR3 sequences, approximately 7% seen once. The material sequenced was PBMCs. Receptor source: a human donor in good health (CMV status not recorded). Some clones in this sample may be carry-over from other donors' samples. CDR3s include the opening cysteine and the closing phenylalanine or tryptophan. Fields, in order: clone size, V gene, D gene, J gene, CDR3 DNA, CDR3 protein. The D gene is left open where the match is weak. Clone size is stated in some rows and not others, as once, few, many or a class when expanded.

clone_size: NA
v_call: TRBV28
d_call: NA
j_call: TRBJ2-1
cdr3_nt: TGTGCCAGCAACCCTAGGAGGGTAAATGAGCAGTTCTTC
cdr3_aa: CASNPRRVNEQFF

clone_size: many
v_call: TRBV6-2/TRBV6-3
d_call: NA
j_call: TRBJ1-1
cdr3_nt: TGTGCCTGCCTGAGGTCGGGACAGAACACTGAAGCTTTCTTT
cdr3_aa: CACLRSGQNTEAFF

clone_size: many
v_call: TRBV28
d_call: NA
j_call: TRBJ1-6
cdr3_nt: TGTGCCAGCAGTCCGACCGGGACCATTAATTCACCCCTCCACTTT
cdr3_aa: CASSPTGTINSPLHF

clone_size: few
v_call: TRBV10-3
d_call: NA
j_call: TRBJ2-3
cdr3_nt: TGTGCCATCAGTGACTTGGTTACGCAGTATTTT
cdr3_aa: CAISDLVTQYF

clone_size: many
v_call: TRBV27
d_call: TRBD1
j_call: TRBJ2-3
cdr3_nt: TGTGCCAGCAGTCCCCTGGGGCAGGGGGCAGAAGATACGCAGTATTTT
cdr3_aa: CASSPLGQGAEDTQYF

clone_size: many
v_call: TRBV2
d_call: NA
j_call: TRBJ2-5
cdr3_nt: TGTGCCAGCAGTGAAGCGCTTGGGACCGCGGGGACCCAGTACTTC
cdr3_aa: CASSEALGTAGTQYF

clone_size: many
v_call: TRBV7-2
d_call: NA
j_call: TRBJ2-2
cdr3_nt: TGTGCCAGCAGCTTACGGCTGAGCACCGGGGAGCTGTTTTTT
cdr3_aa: CASSLRLSTGELFF

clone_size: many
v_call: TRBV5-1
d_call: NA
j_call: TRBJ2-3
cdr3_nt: TGCGCCAGCAGCCCCCCCCGCGAGGCAACAGATACGCAGTATTTT
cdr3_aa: CASSPPREATDTQYF

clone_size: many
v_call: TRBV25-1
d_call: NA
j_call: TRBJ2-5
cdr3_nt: TGTGCCAGCAGTGACAACAGGGTGGGGCAAGAGACCCAGTACTTC
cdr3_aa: CASSDNRVGQETQYF

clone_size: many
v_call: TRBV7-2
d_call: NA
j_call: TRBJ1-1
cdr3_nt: TGTGCCAGCAGCCGGGTCACAGCTTTCTTT
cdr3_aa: CASSRVTAFF

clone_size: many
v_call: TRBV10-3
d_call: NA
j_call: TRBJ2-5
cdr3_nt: TGTGCCATCAGTTGGACAGCGCAAGAGACCCAGTACTTC
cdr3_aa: CAISWTAQETQYF

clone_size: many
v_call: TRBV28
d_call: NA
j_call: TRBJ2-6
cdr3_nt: TGTGCCAGCAAAGGAGGCGGTAGCTCTGGGGCCAACGTCCTGACTTTC
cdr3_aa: CASKGGGSSGANVLTF

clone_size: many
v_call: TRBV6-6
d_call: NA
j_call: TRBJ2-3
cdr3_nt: TGTGCCAGCAGTTACCAGAGGACGCAAGATACGCAGTATTTT
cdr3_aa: CASSYQRTQDTQYF

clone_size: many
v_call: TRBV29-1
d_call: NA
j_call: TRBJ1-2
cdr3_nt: TGCAGCGTTGAAGATCGCAGGGGAGGATTTAACTATGGCTACACCTTC
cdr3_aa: CSVEDRRGGFNYGYTF

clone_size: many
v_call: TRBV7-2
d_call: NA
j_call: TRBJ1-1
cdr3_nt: TGTGCCAGCAGCCCCGGCCTGAGGAACACTGAAGCTTTCTTT
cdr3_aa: CASSPGLRNTEAFF

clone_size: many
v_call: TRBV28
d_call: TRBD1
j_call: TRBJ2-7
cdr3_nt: TGTGCCAGCAGTTTATTGACAGGGGGTGACGAGCAGTACTTC
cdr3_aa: CASSLLTGGDEQYF

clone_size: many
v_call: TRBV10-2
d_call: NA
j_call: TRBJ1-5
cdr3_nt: TGCGCCAGCAGTGACAGGGAGGGCAATCAGCCCCAGCATTTT
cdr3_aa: CASSDREGNQPQHF

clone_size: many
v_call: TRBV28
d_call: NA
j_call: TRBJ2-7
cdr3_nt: TGTGCCAGCGGTTTCTCAGGGGACAATGTTGACGAGCAGTACTTC
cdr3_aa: CASGFSGDNVDEQYF